This TCR beta chain stems from a study of blood T cell repertoires in COVID-19 (dated by TCRdb to between 2020 and 2021). Study-level background: Samples from collaborators originated in the United States, Italy and Spain and spanned both the acute and convalescent phases of COVID-19. The prospective study material was composed of cDNA or gDNA derived from T cells, B-cell-depleted T cells, or PBMCs. Subjects who had been exposed to COVID-19, were actively infected with it, or had recovered from it provided the deeply sampled blood TCRbeta repertoires that made up the dataset. The repertoires were released in a freely available public database meant as a resource for research on the immune response to SARS-CoV-2. The samples were drawn from the first 160 participants of the ongoing ImmuneRACE study and from some 1,300 subjects provided by 6 global collaborators. The sample metadata nearly always contained a de-identified subject ID, COVID-19 status, age in years and sex. Where available, HLA class I and class II types were obtained from metadata supplied by the sample provider rather than from assay-based typing.

General conclusions and limits of the study: The amount of clinical and demographic metadata varied by source and participant and was provided uncurated.

With regard to this clone: What antigen it recognizes has not been identified. Base qualities are not recorded, but no much larger clone differs from it by a single base.

TCRbeta CDR3 regions were amplified from genomic DNA by means of the immunoSEQ Assay, a bias-controlled multiplex PCR. As for how the authors treated the data: Nucleated cell counts per sample were estimated from amplification of reference gene primers within the assay. Sequence reads were collapsed and filtered to measure the absolute abundance of every unique TCRbeta CDR3 rearrangement. For each sample, productive Simpson clonality was calculated as the square root of Simpson's diversity index over productive rearrangements. TCRdb limited this immuneACCESS table to in-frame rearrangements with V and J called. A share of clones is missing; checked studies link under half to unresolved V genes, and the rest is unexplained. From that table come the V and J calls and clone size; the DNA was used to work out D and trimming. The sample table records 130,000 to 150,000 clones; about 79% of these occur just once. Clones ranked in the top ten supply approximately 2.9% of the sample.

From the cysteine through the phenylalanine, the CDR3 covers 14 amino acids. Here the CDR3 DNA is all that survives: 42 bases in frame from base 1. V is clipped by 5 bases and J by 7 bases, and the sequence between their germline boundaries is 17 bases long. The germline V gene (reference sequence) sets CDR1 to LNHDA and CDR2 to SQIVND. Collaborating institutions collected whole blood in K2EDTA tubes following their own protocols. For TCRbeta analysis, collaborators shipped samples in one of three forms: frozen whole blood, isolated PBMCs, or DNA extracted from either of those sample types. Here the chain combines TRBV19 and TRBJ1-1, with TRBD1 perhaps the D gene, on 5 matching bases. This receptor was obtained from a woman of 80 years or more with acute or convalescent COVID-19. The source material was peripheral blood. The CDR3 region reads CASSSGQGGIEAFF. The sequence in DNA is TGTGCCAGTAGTTCCGGGCAGGGAGGTATTGAAGCTTTCTTT.